Listed below are T cell receptor beta chains from one sample, sequenced in a study of cytomegalovirus exposure and HLA in healthy donors. This table comes from immunoSEQ multiplex PCR, and its TCRdb copy is limited to in-frame clones, with some not included. Of 150,000 to 200,000 clones listed, approximately 85% are singletons. The sequencing sample was made of PBMCs. The source is a woman in her 50s in good health and CMV-seropositive. Each CDR3 is given with its conserved first and last residue. D genes are given only for firm matches. Rows give clone size only sometimes, using once, few, many, or a class for an expanded clone.

v_call	clone_size	j_call	d_call	cdr3_nt	cdr3_aa
TRBV7-9	NA	TRBJ2-1	TRBD2	TGTGCCAGCAGCTTACCTAGCGGAGCCGACAATGAGCAGTTCTTC	CASSLPSGADNEQFF
TRBV29-1	NA	TRBJ2-3	TRBD2	TGCAGCGTTTGGACTAGCGACAGCACAGATACGCAGTATTTT	CSVWTSDSTDTQYF
TRBV28	NA	TRBJ1-2	NA	TGTGCCATCATGAAAGGACAGAGCTATGGCTACACCTTC	CAIMKGQSYGYTF
TRBV27	few	TRBJ1-2	TRBD1	TGTGCCAGCAGTCTGGGACAGTTTTATGGCTACACCTTC	CASSLGQFYGYTF
TRBV5-1	NA	TRBJ2-1	NA	TGCGCCAGCAGCCCCACCACGGGATCCTACAATGAGCAGTTCTTC	CASSPTTGSYNEQFF
TRBV5-6	NA	TRBJ2-2	NA	TGTGCCAGCACCACCACGATTATTCGATCAGGGAACACCGGGGAGCTGTTTTTT	CASTTTIIRSGNTGELFF
TRBV19	NA	TRBJ2-1	NA	TGTGCCAGTAGTATTGCGGGGCCGTACAATGAGCAGTTCTTC	CASSIAGPYNEQFF
TRBV28	NA	TRBJ1-1	NA	TGTGCCAGCATTCTACGAATCGAGAACACTGAAGCTTTCTTT	CASILRIENTEAFF
TRBV19	once	TRBJ1-1	NA	TGTGCCAGTCTTTGGACAGAAAAGAACACTGAAGCTTTCTTT	CASLWTEKNTEAFF
TRBV6-1	once	TRBJ2-6	NA	TGTGCCGGGTCAGGGGTATCTGGGGCCAACGGCCTGACTTTC	CAGSGVSGANGLTF
TRBV11-2	NA	TRBJ2-2	TRBD2	TGTGCCAGCAGCTTCCTTTCGGGGGGGGGTCGAGGGGAGCTGTTTTTT	CASSFLSGGGRGELFF
TRBV7-6	NA	TRBJ2-2	NA	TGTGCCAGCAGCTTAGAGGACCGGGATGAGACCGGGGAGCTGTTTTTT	CASSLEDRDETGELFF
TRBV7-6	NA	TRBJ1-1	TRBD1	TGTGCCAGCAGCTCTTCGACAGGGAGTAGGACTGAAGCTTTCTTT	CASSSSTGSRTEAFF
TRBV5-4	NA	TRBJ2-7	TRBD1	TGTGCCAGCAGCTTGGAACAGGGGAACTACGAGCAGTACTTC	CASSLEQGNYEQYF
TRBV30	NA	TRBJ2-5	NA	TGCGCCTGGGCCCAGGGCACGGAGACCCAGTACTTC	CAWAQGTETQYF
TRBV2	NA	TRBJ2-1	TRBD2	TGTGCCAGCAGCGGGACTAGCGGGAAGGGGAGGAATGAGCAGTTCTTC	CASSGTSGKGRNEQFF
TRBV2	NA	TRBJ2-3	NA	TGTGCCAGCAGTGAAATACAGGGATATTGGACAGATACGCAGTATTTT	CASSEIQGYWTDTQYF
TRBV19	once	TRBJ1-1	TRBD1	TGTGCCAGCATTAGGACAGGGGGCTTGAGAGAAGCTTTCTTT	CASIRTGGLREAFF
TRBV5-5	NA	TRBJ2-2	TRBD2	TGTGCCAGCAGCTTAAACCTAGCGGGGGCTAACACCGGGGAGCTGTTTTTT	CASSLNLAGANTGELFF
TRBV19	few	TRBJ1-5	NA	TGTGCCAGTAGTATGGCTCCCCAGGGGAACAATCAGCCCCAGCATTTT	CASSMAPQGNNQPQHF
TRBV9	once	TRBJ2-2	TRBD2	TGTGCCAGCAGCACCGGGGGGGCCGACACCGGGGAGCTGTTTTTT	CASSTGGADTGELFF
TRBV28	NA	TRBJ1-5	TRBD1	TGTGCCAGCAGTTTATTGGGGACAGGGGGCAATCAGCCCCAGCATTTT	CASSLLGTGGNQPQHF
TRBV18	once	TRBJ1-5	NA	TGTGCCAGCTCACTCCGCGCGGTTGAGCCCCAGCATTTT	CASSLRAVEPQHF
TRBV7-2	NA	TRBJ2-7	TRBD2	TGTGCCAGCTCAGAAAATGCGGGGGGCGCCTACGAGCAGTACTTC	CASSENAGGAYEQYF
TRBV10-3	few	TRBJ2-7	NA	TGTGCCATCAGTGGGAGCTCCTACGAGCAGTACTTC	CAISGSSYEQYF
TRBV6-1	NA	TRBJ1-4	NA	TGTGCCAGCAGTGAAAATGGGGTCAGGGAAAAAAAACTGTTTTTT	CASSENGVREKKLFF
TRBV13	once	TRBJ1-5	NA	TGTGCCAGCCTTTCCGTCTCCGGGACACGGAGAGTTTATAGCAATCAGCCCCAGCATTTT	CASLSVSGTRRVYSNQPQHF
TRBV5-1	NA	TRBJ2-2	NA	TGCGCCAGCAGCTTAGTAGAAACCGGGGAGCTGTTTTTT	CASSLVETGELFF
TRBV11-1	once	TRBJ2-1	TRBD2	TGTGCCAGCAGCTTAGACACGGGAGGATACAATGAGCAGTTCTTC	CASSLDTGGYNEQFF
TRBV7-8	NA	TRBJ2-7	TRBD1	TGTGCCAGCAGCCCCCGACAGGGGGCCTACGAGCAGTACTTC	CASSPRQGAYEQYF
TRBV7-2	NA	TRBJ2-2	TRBD2	TGTGCCAGCAGCTTAGTTGGTAGCGGGGGGAACACCGGGGAGCTGTTTTTT	CASSLVGSGGNTGELFF
TRBV6-5	NA	TRBJ1-1	NA	TGTGCCAGCAGCTACTACCCGCTACTCGGGAACACTGAAGCTTTCTTT	CASSYYPLLGNTEAFF
TRBV7-9	NA	TRBJ2-2	TRBD1	TGTGCCAGCAGCCCCGACGGGACAGCGGCCGGGGAGCTGTTTTTT	CASSPDGTAAGELFF
TRBV6-1	NA	TRBJ2-7	NA	TGTGCCAGCACAATGGGTAGCTCTACCGAGCAGTACTTC	CASTMGSSTEQYF
TRBV5-6	NA	TRBJ2-1	NA	TGTGCCAGCAGCTCCTATAGAGGAGGAGGGAATGAGCAGTTCTTC	CASSSYRGGGNEQFF
TRBV29-1	NA	TRBJ2-1	TRBD2	TGCAGCGTTGATGACAGCCGAGGGAGGGCTTACAATGAGCAGTTCTTC	CSVDDSRGRAYNEQFF
TRBV29-1	NA	TRBJ2-1	TRBD2	TGCAGCGCTGATAGCGGGGTCAACTACAATGAGCAGTTCTTC	CSADSGVNYNEQFF
TRBV19	few	TRBJ2-7	NA	TGTGCCAGTAGTATCCGTGGCAGGGGATACGAGCAGTACTTC	CASSIRGRGYEQYF
TRBV2	NA	TRBJ2-1	TRBD2	TGTGCCAGCAGGGGAACAGGGGCTAGCGGGAGGGCTCGCGAGTTCTTC	CASRGTGASGRAREFF
TRBV7-9	few	TRBJ2-5	TRBD2	TGTTCCAGCAGCTTAGGGGCTAGCGGGGCTCTTGAGACCCAGTACTTC	CSSSLGASGALETQYF
TRBV9	NA	TRBJ2-1	TRBD2	TGTGCCAGCAGTCTATCGGGGCTAGCGGTTGGAAATGAGCAGTTCTTC	CASSLSGLAVGNEQFF
TRBV18	NA	TRBJ2-7	NA	TGTGCCAGCTCACCAGGGCGGGGTGAAGAGCAGTACTTC	CASSPGRGEEQYF
TRBV27	NA	TRBJ2-5	NA	TGTGCCAGCAGCCCGGGACACCCCGGGGAGACCCAGTACTTC	CASSPGHPGETQYF
TRBV6-1	NA	TRBJ2-5	TRBD2	TGTGCCAGCAGTTTAGCGGGGGGTGAGACCCAGTACTTC	CASSLAGGETQYF
TRBV18	once	TRBJ1-2	TRBD1	TGTGCCAGCTCACCAAGTACAGGGGGTTTTGATGGCTACACCTTC	CASSPSTGGFDGYTF
TRBV7-9	NA	TRBJ2-7	TRBD1	TGTTCCAGCAGCACCGTGACAGGGAAGAGCTACGAGCAGTACTTC	CSSSTVTGKSYEQYF
TRBV28	NA	TRBJ1-5	NA	TGTGCCAGCAGCCGGTCGGGTGGGGCCACGTACAATCAGCCCCAGCATTTT	CASSRSGGATYNQPQHF
TRBV28	NA	TRBJ1-5	TRBD1	TGTGCCAGCAGCCCGGGACAGGGAAGCAATCAGCCCCAGCATTTT	CASSPGQGSNQPQHF
TRBV7-9	NA	TRBJ2-5	TRBD1	TGTGCCAGCAGCTTAGGGTGGCAGGGGGAAGAGACCCAGTACTTC	CASSLGWQGEETQYF
TRBV28	NA	TRBJ1-2	NA	TGTGCCAGCGACTCTGGGGGGGGGTACTATGGCTACACCTTC	CASDSGGGYYGYTF
TRBV19	NA	TRBJ2-2	TRBD1	TGTGCCAGTAGTACCAGAGGACAGGGGAGCGGGACGAACACCGGGGAGCTGTTTTTT	CASSTRGQGSGTNTGELFF
TRBV7-3	NA	TRBJ2-7	NA	TGTGCCAGCAGCTTATCCCCGTCCTACGAGCAGTACTTC	CASSLSPSYEQYF